This note documents a single TCR beta chain sequence. The sample is drawn from a study of blood T cell repertoires in COVID-19. Clones were sequenced by immunoSEQ multiplex PCR, and TCRdb holds only the in-frame ones, with some missing. The sample holds some 200,000 clones, 65% to 90% seen once. All enrollees were about 18 to 89 years old and from under 25 US areas. The sequenced material came from PBMCs or T cells enriched from blood (not recorded which). This TCR derives from a man between 35 and 55 years old who had recovered from COVID-19.

CDR3 protein: CASSQAAWAAGGYTF. The CDR3 bases are TGCGCCAGCAGCCAGGCCGCGTGGGCTGCGGGTGGCTACACCTTC. The chain employs TRBV4-3 and TRBJ1-2; D is unclear. V was shortened by 3 bases and J by 7 bases, with 18 bases between the two germline ends. Germline-derived CDR1 and CDR2 are LGHNA and YSLEER. The CDR3 loop spans 15 amino acids.